These T cell receptor beta chains were read from a single sample in a study of blood T cell repertoires in COVID-19. The method was immunoSEQ multiplex PCR; TCRdb's version includes in-frame clones alone and lacks a portion of them. The table includes about 200,000 clones, under 80% detected once. Sequenced material: PBMCs or T cells enriched from blood (not recorded which). The receptors were sampled from a woman aged 50 to 60 with acute COVID-19. CDR3s include the opening cysteine and the closing phenylalanine or tryptophan. The order of the fields is D gene, clone size, J gene, V gene, CDR3 DNA, CDR3 protein. The D gene is left open where the match is weak. The listing skips clone size in some rows; elsewhere it reads once, few, many or a size class.

. | . | TRBJ1-4 | TRBV2 | TGTGCCAGCAGTGGGTCCACTGCAACTAATGAAAAACTGTTTTTT | CASSGSTATNEKLFF
. | . | TRBJ1-2 | TRBV10-1 | TGCGCCAGCAGTGGACAAGGATTTAACTATGGCTACACCTTC | CASSGQGFNYGYTF
TRBD1 | . | TRBJ2-6 | TRBV19 | TGTGCCAGTCAGACCTCCGGGACAGGTTCCTTGGGGGGGGCCAACGTCCTGACTTTC | CASQTSGTGSLGGANVLTF
. | . | TRBJ1-6 | TRBV27 | TGTGCCAGCAGTTTACGAGGACAGCTCTATAATTCACCCCTCCACTTT | CASSLRGQLYNSPLHF
TRBD1 | few | TRBJ1-5 | TRBV4-2 | TGTGCCAGCAGCCAAGAGGGACAGCGAAATCAGCCCCAGCATTTT | CASSQEGQRNQPQHF
TRBD1 | . | TRBJ1-2 | TRBV7-8 | TGTGCCAGCAGCCGCGACAGGGTCTATGGCTACACCTTC | CASSRDRVYGYTF
TRBD2 | once | TRBJ2-1 | TRBV10-3 | TGTGCCATCACCCCTACTAGCGGGGGGGCCGAAATAGATGAGCAGTTCTTC | CAITPTSGGAEIDEQFF
. | . | TRBJ1-6 | TRBV15 | TGTGCCACCAGCAGAGAGTACGTGAGCTCCTATAATTCACCCCTCCACTTT | CATSREYVSSYNSPLHF
. | once | TRBJ1-6 | TRBV2 | TGTGCCAGCAGTGAGAGGGCGGATTCACCCCTCCACTTT | CASSERADSPLHF
TRBD1 | . | TRBJ1-1 | TRBV5-1 | TGCGCCAGCAGCAGCGGCCGGGACAGCCAGAATGAAGCTTTCTTT | CASSSGRDSQNEAFF
. | . | TRBJ1-5 | TRBV29-1 | TGCAGCGTTGAAGAATGGGTTGCACAGGATAGCAATCAGCCCCAGCATTTT | CSVEEWVAQDSNQPQHF
. | . | TRBJ1-4 | TRBV19 | TGTGCCAGTAGTATGGAGGACGAAAAACTGTTTTTT | CASSMEDEKLFF
TRBD2 | . | TRBJ2-1 | TRBV4-2 | TGTGCCAGCAGCCAAGTCGCGCTAGCGGGGGTCTACAATGAGCAGTTCTTC | CASSQVALAGVYNEQFF
. | . | TRBJ2-3 | TRBV9 | TGTGCCAGCAGCGTAGGGACTACTGATTCGGATACGCAGTATTTT | CASSVGTTDSDTQYF
TRBD1 | . | TRBJ1-1 | TRBV28 | TGTGCCAGCAGTGCAGGGGGCGGTGGGAACACTGAAGCTTTCTTT | CASSAGGGGNTEAFF
. | . | TRBJ2-3 | TRBV6-5 | TGTGCCAGCAGGGAGGGACGAGATACGCAGTATTTT | CASREGRDTQYF
TRBD2 | . | TRBJ2-3 | TRBV5-1 | TGCGCCAGCAGGGACCTAGCGGGGGCATACACAGATACGCAGTATTTT | CASRDLAGAYTDTQYF
. | . | TRBJ2-6 | TRBV6-5 | TGTGCCAGCAGTTCTAGCGTTTCCGGGGCCAACGTCCTGACTTTC | CASSSSVSGANVLTF
TRBD1 | . | TRBJ1-2 | TRBV5-1 | TGCGCCAGCAGCTTGGTGGAGGGGGCTGGGGGCTACACCTTC | CASSLVEGAGGYTF
. | . | TRBJ2-1 | TRBV24-1 | TGTGCCACCAGTGATATCCGCAGGGAAGAGCAGTTCTTC | CATSDIRREEQFF
. | . | TRBJ1-1 | TRBV7-9 | TGTGCCAGCAGCCGGGAGTGGGTGGCTTTCTTT | CASSREWVAFF
. | . | TRBJ1-3 | TRBV6-5 | TGTGCCACCCTGAGGCTCAACTCTGGAAACACCATATATTTT | CATLRLNSGNTIYF
TRBD1 | . | TRBJ2-5 | TRBV2 | TGTGCCAGCAGTGAAGCCGGGACAGTGCAGGTGGAGACCCAGTACTTC | CASSEAGTVQVETQYF
. | . | TRBJ1-5 | TRBV6-5 | TGTGCCAGCAGTTTAGGGGATCAGCCCCAGCATTTT | CASSLGDQPQHF
TRBD1 | . | TRBJ1-5 | TRBV7-2 | TGTGCCAGCAGCTTGCATGGGTCACAGGGGGCGGAACAGCCCCAGCATTTT | CASSLHGSQGAEQPQHF
. | . | TRBJ1-5 | TRBV7-8 | TGTGCCAGCAGTTATACAGGGTCGGGATATCAGCCCCAGCATTTT | CASSYTGSGYQPQHF
TRBD2 | . | TRBJ2-1 | TRBV7-3 | TGTGCCAGCAGCCTCTCCGGGACTAGCAACTACAATGAGCAGTTCTTC | CASSLSGTSNYNEQFF
. | . | TRBJ1-2 | TRBV5-4 | TGTGCCAGCAGCCCCAGGGTGCTTGAGGGCTACACCTTC | CASSPRVLEGYTF
. | . | TRBJ2-4 | TRBV3-1/TRBV3-2 | TGTGCCAGCAGCCAAGAAGGGCGAGGGTTAAACATTCAGTACTTC | CASSQEGRGLNIQYF
. | . | TRBJ1-1 | TRBV2 | TGTGCCAGCAGTTCACAGGGAAACACTGAAGCTTTCTTT | CASSSQGNTEAFF
. | . | TRBJ2-2 | TRBV5-1 | TGCGCCAGCAGCGTTGGAGGGACAGTTATTTTGAACACCGGGGAGCTGTTTTTT | CASSVGGTVILNTGELFF
TRBD1 | . | TRBJ1-1 | TRBV5-5 | TGTGCCAGCGGGGAGATGGGACAGATGAACACTGAAGCTTTCTTT | CASGEMGQMNTEAFF
TRBD2 | . | TRBJ2-3 | TRBV5-1 | TGCGCCAGCAGCTTATCGGGGGGGCCCACAGATACGCAGTATTTT | CASSLSGGPTDTQYF
TRBD1 | . | TRBJ1-2 | TRBV6-5 | TGTGCCAGCAGTCCAGACAGGGCAGGTACCTTC | CASSPDRAGTF
. | . | TRBJ1-1 | TRBV28 | TGTGCCAGCAGCCCGGCGGGGGGTTGGAATACTGAAGCTTTCTTT | CASSPAGGWNTEAFF
. | . | TRBJ1-2 | TRBV2 | TGTGCCAGCACGACATTCGGCTATGGCTACACCTTC | CASTTFGYGYTF
TRBD1 | . | TRBJ1-1 | TRBV7-6 | TGTGCCAGCAGCTTGGGACAGCTTAACACTGAAGCTTTCTTT | CASSLGQLNTEAFF
TRBD1 | . | TRBJ2-5 | TRBV19 | TGTGCCAGTAGGACAGGGGGCGGAGAGACCCAGTACTTC | CASRTGGGETQYF
. | once | TRBJ2-6 | TRBV15 | TGTGCCACCAGCAAAGACAACTCTGGGGCCAACGTCCTGACTTTC | CATSKDNSGANVLTF
. | . | TRBJ2-5 | TRBV4-1 | TGCGCCAGCAGCCAAAGTGGTCTAGTAGAAGAGACCCAGTACTTC | CASSQSGLVEETQYF
TRBD2 | . | TRBJ2-1 | TRBV24-1 | TGTGCCACCAGTGAATCTAGCGGGGGATACTCTTCCTACAATGAGCAGTTCTTC | CATSESSGGYSSYNEQFF
TRBD1 | . | TRBJ2-5 | TRBV27 | TGTGCCAGCAGTCGGGACAGCCAAGAGACCCAGTACTTC | CASSRDSQETQYF
TRBD1 | . | TRBJ1-4 | TRBV6-6 | TGTGCCCTTGGGACAGGCGATGAAAAACTGTTTTTT | CALGTGDEKLFF
TRBD2 | . | TRBJ2-1 | TRBV6-1 | TGTGCCAGCAGTGGGGGAGGACTAGCGGGCGCCCTTTCCGTCAATGAGCAGTTCTTC | CASSGGGLAGALSVNEQFF
. | once | TRBJ1-4 | TRBV9 | TGTGCCAGCAGCGAAGGGGGGGCGACTAATGAAAAACTGTTTTTT | CASSEGGATNEKLFF
TRBD2 | . | TRBJ2-1 | TRBV7-2 | TGTGCCAGCAGCGTCACTAGCGGGGTTGGGTACAATGAGCAGTTCTTC | CASSVTSGVGYNEQFF
TRBD1 | . | TRBJ1-5 | TRBV5-1 | TGCGCCAGCAGCTTGAAGGTCCAAGCACAGGGGGTCCGTCAGCCCCAGCATTTT | CASSLKVQAQGVRQPQHF
. | few | TRBJ2-3 | TRBV19 | TGTGCCAGTAAGGCTAGCGGCACAGATACGCAGTATTTT | CASKASGTDTQYF
. | . | TRBJ2-1 | TRBV7-2 | TGTGCCAGCAGCTTAGTACTAGGCTCCTACAATGAGCAGTTCTTC | CASSLVLGSYNEQFF
. | once | TRBJ1-5 | TRBV30 | TGTGCCTGGAGTTCAAGGGGCTCCAATCAGCCCCAGCATTTT | CAWSSRGSNQPQHF
. | . | TRBJ2-3 | TRBV2 | TGTGCCAGCAGTGAAGCGCTTGGGGGCCAAGATACGCAGTATTTT | CASSEALGGQDTQYF
TRBD1 | few | TRBJ1-4 | TRBV5-1 | TGCGCCAGCAGCTTTGGGACAGGTCGTGAAAAACTGTTTTTT | CASSFGTGREKLFF
. | . | TRBJ2-5 | TRBV19 | TGTGCCAGTAGTCCGAACTCAGGGGTTGTAGGGACCCAGTACTTC | CASSPNSGVVGTQYF
TRBD1 | . | TRBJ2-1 | TRBV7-9 | TGTGCCAGCAGCCCACAGGGGCGTCAGGGCAATGAGCAGTTCTTC | CASSPQGRQGNEQFF
. | few | TRBJ1-1 | TRBV15 | TGTGCCACTAGACCGACGGGATCCCTGGGTGAAGCTTTCTTT | CATRPTGSLGEAFF
. | . | TRBJ1-5 | TRBV28 | TGTGCCACCAACAGAATCAATCAGCCCCAGCATTTT | CATNRINQPQHF
TRBD1 | . | TRBJ1-1 | TRBV7-9 | TGTGCCAGCAGCCCAAGACAGGGCGGCACTGAAGCTTTCTTT | CASSPRQGGTEAFF